The rows below give T cell receptor beta chains drawn from one sample of a study of PD-L1 blockade in urothelial cancer. Assay: immunoSEQ multiplex PCR; the TCRdb copy retains only in-frame clones and omits some. The profile shows about 25,000 clones, more than 65% of them singletons. The sequenced sample was PBMCs, obtained around atezolizumab (anti-PD-L1) treatment. The origin of the receptors is a man between 65 and 85 years old with urothelial cancer. Both conserved end residues are part of each CDR3. D genes are given only for firm matches. Clone size is given for some rows only: seen once, a few or many times, or a class if the clone is expanded.

J gene	V gene	clone size	D gene	CDR3 protein	CDR3 DNA
TRBJ2-2	TRBV11-2	-	-	CASSFLSGTGELFF	TGTGCCAGCAGCTTCCTTAGCGGCACCGGGGAGCTGTTTTTT
TRBJ1-5	TRBV27	-	-	CASSFRRDGNQPQHF	TGTGCCAGCAGTTTTAGGAGAGATGGCAATCAGCCCCAGCATTTT
TRBJ2-7	TRBV6-1	-	-	CASIFDRPSSYEQYF	TGTGCCAGCATTTTTGACAGACCGAGCTCCTACGAGCAGTACTTC
TRBJ2-1	TRBV11-3	once	TRBD2	CASSPRGRDGNEQFF	TGTGCCAGCAGCCCCCGCGGGAGGGATGGTAATGAGCAGTTCTTC
TRBJ1-1	TRBV9	-	-	CASSVGQSTIGTEAFF	TGTGCCAGCAGCGTAGGTCAGTCAACTATAGGCACTGAAGCTTTCTTT
TRBJ2-2	TRBV18	-	-	CASSSAQGSVAGELFF	TGTGCCAGCTCATCAGCCCAGGGTTCTGTGGCCGGGGAGCTGTTTTTT
TRBJ1-2	TRBV11-1	-	-	CASSPLGQRYGYTF	TGTGCCAGCAGCCCACTGGGGCAGCGCTATGGCTACACCTTC
TRBJ2-1	TRBV18	-	TRBD2	CASSPRGTSGRGDEQFF	TGTGCCAGCTCACCCCGGGGGACTAGCGGGAGAGGAGATGAGCAGTTCTTC
TRBJ1-2	TRBV5-4	few	-	CASSLRTTPYGYTF	TGTGCCAGCAGCTTAAGGACAACTCCCTATGGCTACACCTTC
TRBJ1-1	TRBV11-3	-	TRBD1	CASSSRDRAPPEAFF	TGTGCCAGCAGCTCCCGGGACAGGGCTCCTCCTGAAGCTTTCTTT
TRBJ1-2	TRBV5-6	-	TRBD1	CASSLVGGGAHGYTF	TGTGCCAGCAGCTTGGTTGGAGGGGGCGCCCATGGCTACACCTTC
TRBJ1-5	TRBV5-6	-	TRBD1	CASGGQSSYSNQPQHF	TGTGCCAGCGGGGGACAGAGCAGTTATAGCAATCAGCCCCAGCATTTT
TRBJ2-7	TRBV5-5	-	-	CASSFGGQGSEQYF	TGTGCCAGCAGTTTTGGTGGGCAGGGGAGCGAGCAGTACTTC
TRBJ2-2	TRBV7-7	-	TRBD2	CASSSVAGYTGELFF	TGTGCCAGCAGCTCCGTAGCGGGATATACCGGGGAGCTGTTTTTT
TRBJ2-7	TRBV30	once	-	CAWTWGGTPVHEQYF	TGTGCCTGGACCTGGGGTGGGACACCTGTTCACGAGCAGTACTTC
TRBJ1-2	TRBV28	-	TRBD1	CASKTGGGYGYGYTF	TGTGCCAGTAAAACAGGGGGCGGCTATGGGTATGGCTACACCTTC
TRBJ1-1	TRBV27	-	-	CASSSKPHRDTEAFF	TGTGCCAGCAGTTCCAAACCCCACCGGGACACTGAAGCTTTCTTT
TRBJ2-3	TRBV7-9	-	-	CASSLEGEREDTQYF	TGTGCCAGCAGCTTAGAGGGGGAGAGGGAAGATACGCAGTATTTT
TRBJ2-5	TRBV7-7	-	TRBD1	CASSPRTGEGETQYF	TGTGCTAGCAGTCCTCGGACAGGGGAGGGGGAGACCCAGTACTTC
TRBJ1-1	TRBV28	-	-	CASRLTLNTEAFF	TGTGCCAGCAGATTAACACTAAACACTGAAGCTTTCTTT
TRBJ2-2	TRBV19	-	-	CASSMGQDPNTGELFF	TGTGCCAGTAGTATGGGGCAGGACCCGAACACCGGGGAGCTGTTTTTT
TRBJ2-6	TRBV21-1	-	-	CASTRGQGAGGANVLTF	TGTGCCAGCACCAGGGGACAGGGGGCAGGTGGGGCCAACGTCCTGACTTTC
TRBJ1-1	TRBV5-1	-	TRBD1	CASSLGQGGMNTEAFF	TGCGCCAGCAGCCTGGGACAGGGCGGGATGAACACTGAAGCTTTCTTT
TRBJ2-1	TRBV11-2	-	TRBD2	CASSLLSLTSGIYGEQFF	TGTGCCAGCAGCTTATTGAGCCTCACTAGCGGGATTTACGGTGAGCAGTTCTTC
TRBJ2-7	TRBV15	-	TRBD2	CATSTLGLAGVGEQYF	TGTGCCACCAGCACATTGGGACTAGCGGGAGTTGGGGAGCAGTACTTC
TRBJ2-1	TRBV28	-	-	CVVRKGSGSYNEQFF	TGTGTCGTTCGAAAAGGTAGCGGCTCCTACAATGAGCAGTTCTTC
TRBJ1-5	TRBV9	-	-	CASSVGSANQPQHF	TGTGCCAGCAGCGTAGGCAGCGCCAATCAGCCCCAGCATTTT
TRBJ1-4	TRBV4-1	once	TRBD1	CASSQLLYRGVEKLFF	TGCGCCAGCAGCCAATTATTATACAGGGGCGTCGAAAAACTGTTTTTT
TRBJ2-2	TRBV19	-	TRBD1	CASSIARLRDRGGELFF	TGTGCCAGTAGTATTGCACGCCTCCGGGACAGGGGCGGGGAGCTGTTTTTT
TRBJ2-1	TRBV5-1	-	TRBD2	CASSLGGLADNEQFF	TGCGCCAGCAGCTTGGGCGGACTAGCGGACAATGAGCAGTTCTTC
TRBJ1-1	TRBV29-1	-	-	CSVSVRDFDHTEAFF	TGCAGCGTTTCCGTCCGGGACTTCGATCACACTGAAGCTTTCTTT
TRBJ2-3	TRBV4-1	-	-	CASSQMGGPAVDTQYF	TGCGCCAGCAGCCAGATGGGGGGACCCGCCGTAGATACGCAGTATTTT
TRBJ1-2	TRBV14	-	TRBD1	CASSQETGVYGYTF	TGTGCCAGCAGCCAAGAGACAGGGGTCTATGGCTACACCTTC
TRBJ1-1	TRBV18	-	-	CASSPSVQGSTEAFF	TGTGCCAGCTCACCAAGTGTCCAGGGTAGCACTGAAGCTTTCTTT
TRBJ2-1	TRBV29-1	-	TRBD2	CSVGTSGALLEGNEQFF	TGCAGCGTTGGGACTAGCGGGGCCCTCCTGGAGGGCAATGAGCAGTTCTTC
TRBJ2-2	TRBV13	-	-	CASSLSEGEELFF	TGTGCCAGCAGCTTGAGTGAGGGTGAGGAGCTGTTTTTT
TRBJ2-1	TRBV21-1	-	-	CASSRPSVPSYNEQFF	TGTGCCAGCAGCAGGCCTAGCGTTCCATCCTACAATGAGCAGTTCTTC
TRBJ1-2	TRBV14	-	-	CASSQDGGAGYTF	TGTGCCAGCAGCCAAGATGGGGGGGCTGGCTACACCTTC
TRBJ1-2	TRBV4-3	-	-	CASSQGGAKSDYGYTF	TGCGCCAGCAGCCAAGGGGGAGCGAAGTCGGACTATGGCTACACCTTC
TRBJ2-3	TRBV5-6	-	-	CASSLKGEDTQYF	TGTGCCAGCAGCTTGAAGGGGGAAGATACGCAGTATTTT
TRBJ2-7	TRBV29-1	-	-	CSVSTGDYEQYF	TGCAGCGTTTCGACAGGAGACTACGAGCAGTACTTC
TRBJ1-5	TRBV18	-	TRBD1	CASSPQAVTGRDFQPQHF	TGTGCCAGCTCACCACAGGCGGTGACAGGGAGAGATTTTCAGCCCCAGCATTTT
TRBJ1-1	TRBV25-1	-	TRBD1	CASSEQTGGRAAFF	TGTGCCAGCAGTGAGCAGACAGGGGGCAGGGCGGCTTTCTTT
TRBJ1-3	TRBV6-4	-	-	CASSDQLPSPGNTIYF	TGTGCCAGCAGTGACCAGTTACCATCACCTGGAAACACCATATATTTT
TRBJ2-5	TRBV2	-	TRBD2	CASSPIGLAGGPFQETQYF	TGTGCCAGCAGTCCGATTGGACTAGCGGGAGGACCATTTCAAGAGACCCAGTACTTC
TRBJ2-2	TRBV7-2	-	-	CASSLGPLGQAGELFF	TGTGCCAGCAGCTTAGGACCCTTGGGGCAGGCCGGGGAGCTGTTTTTT
TRBJ1-3	TRBV7-2	few	TRBD1	CASGFTGAGNTIYF	TGTGCCAGCGGGTTCACAGGGGCTGGAAACACCATATATTTT
TRBJ2-2	TRBV5-8	once	TRBD2	CASSIGLVSTGELFF	TGTGCCAGCAGCATCGGACTAGTTAGCACCGGGGAGCTGTTTTTT
TRBJ2-2	TRBV11-3	-	-	CATAADSPGELFF	TGTGCCACCGCCGCCGACAGTCCCGGGGAGCTGTTTTTT
TRBJ1-1	TRBV4-1	-	TRBD1	CASSPGGGQVNTEAFF	TGCGCCAGCAGCCCAGGGGGGGGACAGGTAAACACTGAAGCTTTCTTT
TRBJ2-3	TRBV7-2	-	TRBD2	CASSIASGSLHTQYF	TGTGCCAGCAGCATCGCCAGCGGGAGCCTCCATACGCAGTATTTT
TRBJ2-2	TRBV18	-	TRBD2	CASSPKLAGVTGELFF	TGTGCCAGCTCACCAAAACTAGCGGGGGTCACCGGGGAGCTGTTTTTT
TRBJ2-2	TRBV6-1	-	-	CASGPGLTGELFF	TGTGCCAGCGGCCCGGGACTTACCGGGGAGCTGTTTTTT
TRBJ2-5	TRBV9	-	-	CASSVVPSETQYF	TGTGCCAGCAGCGTAGTTCCCTCGGAGACCCAGTACTTC
TRBJ1-4	TRBV7-9	few	TRBD1	CASSPTGGGEKLFF	TGTGCCAGCAGCCCAACAGGGGGCGGGGAAAAACTGTTTTTT
TRBJ2-7	TRBV18	-	-	CASSPGLVRGEQYF	TGTGCCAGCTCACCTGGTCTAGTACGTGGCGAGCAGTACTTC
TRBJ2-1	TRBV4-3	-	-	CASSPTLPGASLNEQFF	TGCGCCAGCAGTCCCACCCTCCCGGGAGCTAGTTTGAATGAGCAGTTCTTC